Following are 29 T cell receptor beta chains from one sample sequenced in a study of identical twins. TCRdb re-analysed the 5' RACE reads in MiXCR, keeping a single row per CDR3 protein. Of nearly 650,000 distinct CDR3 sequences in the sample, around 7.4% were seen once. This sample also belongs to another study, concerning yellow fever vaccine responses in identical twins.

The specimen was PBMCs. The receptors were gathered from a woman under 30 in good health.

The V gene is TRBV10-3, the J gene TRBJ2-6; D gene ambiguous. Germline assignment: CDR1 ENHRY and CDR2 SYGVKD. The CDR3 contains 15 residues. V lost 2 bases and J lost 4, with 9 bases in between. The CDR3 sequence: CAISEMGMGANVLTF. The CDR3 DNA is TGTGCCATCAGTGAGATGGGGATGGGGGCCAACGTCCTGACTTTC.

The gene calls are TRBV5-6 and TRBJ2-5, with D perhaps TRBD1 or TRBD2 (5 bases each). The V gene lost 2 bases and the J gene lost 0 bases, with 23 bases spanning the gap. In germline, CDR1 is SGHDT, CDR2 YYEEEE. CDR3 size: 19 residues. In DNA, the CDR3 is TGTGCCAGCAGCTTTATTAAATCGGGACCTACGGGGAACCAAGAGACCCAGTACTTC. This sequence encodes CASSFIKSGPTGNQETQYF.

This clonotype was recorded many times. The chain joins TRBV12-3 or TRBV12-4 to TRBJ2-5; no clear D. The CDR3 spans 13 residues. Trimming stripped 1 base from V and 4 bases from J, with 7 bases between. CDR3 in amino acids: CASSLVVGETQYF. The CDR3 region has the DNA TGTGCCAGCAGTTTAGTTGTGGGAGAGACCCAGTACTTC.

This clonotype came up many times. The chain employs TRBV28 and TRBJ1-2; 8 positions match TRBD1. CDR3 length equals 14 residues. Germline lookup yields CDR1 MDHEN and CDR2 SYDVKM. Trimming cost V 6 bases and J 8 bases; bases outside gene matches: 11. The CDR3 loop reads CASRLSPGQEGYTF. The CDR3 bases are TGTGCCAGCAGACTAAGCCCGGGACAGGAGGGCTACACCTTC.

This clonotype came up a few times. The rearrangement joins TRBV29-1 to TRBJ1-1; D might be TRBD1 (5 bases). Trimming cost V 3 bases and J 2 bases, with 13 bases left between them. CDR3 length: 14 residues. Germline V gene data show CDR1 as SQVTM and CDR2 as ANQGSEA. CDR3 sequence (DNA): TGCAGCGTTGATGGAGGGACGTATAACACTGAAGCTTTCTTT. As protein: CSVDGGTYNTEAFF.

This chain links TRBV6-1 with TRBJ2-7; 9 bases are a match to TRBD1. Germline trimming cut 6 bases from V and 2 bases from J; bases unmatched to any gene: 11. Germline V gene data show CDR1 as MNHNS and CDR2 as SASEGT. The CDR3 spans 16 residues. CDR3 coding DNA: TGTGCCAGCAGCCCCCGTAGGGGACAGGGAGCCTACGAGCAGTACGTC. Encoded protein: CASSPRRGQGAYEQYV.

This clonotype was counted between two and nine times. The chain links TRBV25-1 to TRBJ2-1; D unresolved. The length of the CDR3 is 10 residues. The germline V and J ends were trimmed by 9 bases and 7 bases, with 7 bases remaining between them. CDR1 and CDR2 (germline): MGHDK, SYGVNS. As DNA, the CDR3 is TGTGCCAGTGCGCGTAATGAGCAGTTCTTC. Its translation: CASARNEQFF.

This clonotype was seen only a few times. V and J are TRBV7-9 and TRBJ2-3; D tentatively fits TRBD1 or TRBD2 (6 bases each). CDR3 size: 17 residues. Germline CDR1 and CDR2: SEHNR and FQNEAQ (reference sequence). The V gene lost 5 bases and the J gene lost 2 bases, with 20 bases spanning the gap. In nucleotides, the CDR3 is TGTGCCAGCAGCACCTGGACGGAGGGGGTTTTCACAGATACGCAGTATTTT. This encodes CASSTWTEGVFTDTQYF.

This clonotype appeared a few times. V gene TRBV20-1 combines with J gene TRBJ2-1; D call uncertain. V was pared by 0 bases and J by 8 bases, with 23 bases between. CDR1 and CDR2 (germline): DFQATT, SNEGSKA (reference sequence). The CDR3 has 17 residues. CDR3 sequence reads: CSARDLMGSSFGDEQFF. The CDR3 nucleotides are TGCAGTGCTAGAGATCTTATGGGGTCTAGTTTTGGCGATGAGCAGTTCTTC.

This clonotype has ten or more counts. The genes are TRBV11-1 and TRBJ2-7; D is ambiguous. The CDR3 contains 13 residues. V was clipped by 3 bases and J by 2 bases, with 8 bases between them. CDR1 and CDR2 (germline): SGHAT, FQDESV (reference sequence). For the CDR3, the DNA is TGTGCCAGCAGCTTGACCACTACCTACGAGCAGTACTTC. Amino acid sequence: CASSLTTTYEQYF.

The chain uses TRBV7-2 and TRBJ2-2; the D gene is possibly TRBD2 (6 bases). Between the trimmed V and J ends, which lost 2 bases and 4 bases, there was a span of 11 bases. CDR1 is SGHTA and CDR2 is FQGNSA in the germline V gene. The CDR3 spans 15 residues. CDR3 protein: CASSLFMGGTGELFF. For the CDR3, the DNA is TGTGCCAGCAGCTTATTTATGGGAGGCACCGGGGAGCTGTTTTTT.

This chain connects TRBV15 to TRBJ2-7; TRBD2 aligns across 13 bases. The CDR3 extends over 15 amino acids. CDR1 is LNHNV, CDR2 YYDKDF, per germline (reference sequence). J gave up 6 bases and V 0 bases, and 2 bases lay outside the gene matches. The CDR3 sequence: CATSRERTSGSEQYF. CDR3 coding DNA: TGTGCCACCAGCAGAGAACGGACTAGCGGGAGCGAGCAGTACTTC. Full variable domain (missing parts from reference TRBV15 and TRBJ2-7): DAMVIQNPRYQVTQFGKPVTLSCSQTLNHNVMYWYQQKSSQAPKLLFHYYDKDFNNEADTPDNFQSRRPNTSFCFLDIRSPGLGDTAMYLCATSRERTSGSEQYFGPGTRLTVT.

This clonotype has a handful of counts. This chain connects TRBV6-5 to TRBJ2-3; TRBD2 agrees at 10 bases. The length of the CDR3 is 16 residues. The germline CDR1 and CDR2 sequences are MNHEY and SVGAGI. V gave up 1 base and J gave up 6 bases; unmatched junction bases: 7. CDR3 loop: CASSYYSGGAFDTQYF. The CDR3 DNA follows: TGTGCCAGCAGTTACTACAGCGGGGGGGCCTTTGATACGCAGTATTTT.

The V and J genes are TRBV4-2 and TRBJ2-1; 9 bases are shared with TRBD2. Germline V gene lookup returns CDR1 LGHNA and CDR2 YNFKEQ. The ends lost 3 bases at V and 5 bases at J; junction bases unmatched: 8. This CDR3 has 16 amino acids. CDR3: CASSHGLAGRDNEQFF. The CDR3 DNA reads TGTGCCAGCAGCCATGGTCTAGCGGGAAGGGACAATGAGCAGTTCTTC.

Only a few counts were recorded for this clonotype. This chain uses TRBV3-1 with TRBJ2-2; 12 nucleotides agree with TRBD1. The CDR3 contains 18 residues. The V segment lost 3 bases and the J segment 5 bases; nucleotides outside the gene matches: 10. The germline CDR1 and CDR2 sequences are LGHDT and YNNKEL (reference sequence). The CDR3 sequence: CASSQYGTGGGRTGELFF. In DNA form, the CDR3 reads TGTGCCAGCAGCCAGTACGGGACAGGGGGCGGAAGGACCGGGGAGCTGTTTTTT.

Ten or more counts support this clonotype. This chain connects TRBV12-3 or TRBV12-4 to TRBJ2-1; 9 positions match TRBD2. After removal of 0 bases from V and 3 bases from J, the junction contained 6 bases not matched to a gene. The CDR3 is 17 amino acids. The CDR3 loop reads CASSLAVSGRLYNEQFF. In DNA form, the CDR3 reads TGTGCCAGCAGTTTAGCGGTGAGCGGGAGGCTCTACAATGAGCAGTTCTTC.

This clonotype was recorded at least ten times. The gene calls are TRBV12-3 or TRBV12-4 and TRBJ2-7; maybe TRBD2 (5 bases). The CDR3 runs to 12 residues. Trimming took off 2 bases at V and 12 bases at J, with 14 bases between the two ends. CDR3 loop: CASSLLEGGPYF. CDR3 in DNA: TGTGCCAGCAGTTTACTAGAGGGCGGACCGTACTTC.

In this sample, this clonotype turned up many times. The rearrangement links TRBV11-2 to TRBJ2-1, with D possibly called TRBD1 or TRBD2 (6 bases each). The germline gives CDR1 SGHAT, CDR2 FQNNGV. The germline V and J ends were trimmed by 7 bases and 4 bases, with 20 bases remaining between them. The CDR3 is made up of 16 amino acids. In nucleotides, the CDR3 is TGTGCCAGCACTCCCAAGTTCGGGGGACAATACAATGAGCAGTTCTTC. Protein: CASTPKFGGQYNEQFF.

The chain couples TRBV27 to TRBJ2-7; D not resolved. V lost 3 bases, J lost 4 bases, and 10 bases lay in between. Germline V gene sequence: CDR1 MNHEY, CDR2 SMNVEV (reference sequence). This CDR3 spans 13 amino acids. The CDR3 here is CASSFGPSYEQYV. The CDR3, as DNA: TGTGCCAGCAGTTTTGGTCCTTCTTACGAGCAGTACGTC.

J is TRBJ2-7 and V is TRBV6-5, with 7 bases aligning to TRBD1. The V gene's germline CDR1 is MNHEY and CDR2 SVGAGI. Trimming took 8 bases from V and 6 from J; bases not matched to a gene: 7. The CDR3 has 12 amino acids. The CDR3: CASGNRGGEQYV. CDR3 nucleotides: TGTGCCAGCGGGAACAGGGGCGGCGAGCAGTACGTC.

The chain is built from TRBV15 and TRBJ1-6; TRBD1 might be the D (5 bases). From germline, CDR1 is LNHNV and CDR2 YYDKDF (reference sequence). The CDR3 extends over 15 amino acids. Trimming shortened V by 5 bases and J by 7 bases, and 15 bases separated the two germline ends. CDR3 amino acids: CATSYDSRGNSPLHF. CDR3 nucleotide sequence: TGTGCCACCAGCTACGACTCCCGGGGGAATTCACCCCTCCACTTT.

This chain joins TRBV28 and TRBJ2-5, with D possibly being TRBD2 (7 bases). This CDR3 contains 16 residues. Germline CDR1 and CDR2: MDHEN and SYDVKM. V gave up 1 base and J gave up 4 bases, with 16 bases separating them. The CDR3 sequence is CASSLYPGGGGETQYF. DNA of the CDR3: TGTGCCAGCAGTTTATATCCCGGGGGCGGGGGAGAGACCCAGTACTTC.

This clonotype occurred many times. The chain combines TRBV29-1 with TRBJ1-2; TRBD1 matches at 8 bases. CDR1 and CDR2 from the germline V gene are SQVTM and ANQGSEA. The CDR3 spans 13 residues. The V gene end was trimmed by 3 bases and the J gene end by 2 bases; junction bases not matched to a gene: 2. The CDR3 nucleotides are TGCAGCGTTGAGGGACAGGCCAACTATGGCTACACCTTC. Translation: CSVEGQANYGYTF.

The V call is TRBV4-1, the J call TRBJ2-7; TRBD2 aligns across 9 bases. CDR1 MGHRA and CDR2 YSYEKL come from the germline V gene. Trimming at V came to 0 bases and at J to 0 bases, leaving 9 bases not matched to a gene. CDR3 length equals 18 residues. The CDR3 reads CASSQEPSLAGSSYEQYV. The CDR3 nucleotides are TGCGCCAGCAGCCAAGAACCCTCCCTAGCGGGGAGCTCCTACGAGCAGTACGTC.

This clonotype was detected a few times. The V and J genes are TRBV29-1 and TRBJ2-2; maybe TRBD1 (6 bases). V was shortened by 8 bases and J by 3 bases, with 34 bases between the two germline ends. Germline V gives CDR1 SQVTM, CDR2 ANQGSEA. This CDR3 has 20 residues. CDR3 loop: CSPSWFAYQGPGWDTGELFF. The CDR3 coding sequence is TGCAGCCCTAGCTGGTTCGCCTACCAGGGGCCGGGTTGGGACACCGGGGAGCTGTTTTTT.

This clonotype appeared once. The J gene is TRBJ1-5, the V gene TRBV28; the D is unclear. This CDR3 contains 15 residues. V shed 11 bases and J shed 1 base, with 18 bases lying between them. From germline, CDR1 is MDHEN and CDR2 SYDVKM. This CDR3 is CAGMVAPASNQPQHF. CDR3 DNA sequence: TGTGCCGGCATGGTGGCCCCCGCGAGCAATCAGCCCCAGCATTTT.

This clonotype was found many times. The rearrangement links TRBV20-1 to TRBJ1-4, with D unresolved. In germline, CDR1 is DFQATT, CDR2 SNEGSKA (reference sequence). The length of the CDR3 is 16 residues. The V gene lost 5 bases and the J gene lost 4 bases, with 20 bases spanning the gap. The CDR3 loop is CSAFSPSQGDNEKLFF. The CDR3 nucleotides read TGCAGTGCTTTCTCCCCCTCACAAGGTGATAATGAAAAACTGTTTTTT.

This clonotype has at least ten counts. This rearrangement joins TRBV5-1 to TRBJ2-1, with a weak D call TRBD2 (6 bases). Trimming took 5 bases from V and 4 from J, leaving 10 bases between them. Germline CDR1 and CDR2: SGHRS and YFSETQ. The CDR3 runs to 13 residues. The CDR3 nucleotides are TGCGCCAGCAGGGGACTTGCATACAATGAGCAGTTCTTC. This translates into CASRGLAYNEQFF.

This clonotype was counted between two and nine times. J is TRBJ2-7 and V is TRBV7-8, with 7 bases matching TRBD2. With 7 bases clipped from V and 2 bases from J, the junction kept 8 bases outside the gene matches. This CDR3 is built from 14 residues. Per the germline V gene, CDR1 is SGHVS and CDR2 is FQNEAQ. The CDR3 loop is CASIGSGLPYEQYF. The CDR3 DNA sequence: TGTGCCAGCATCGGTAGCGGGCTACCCTACGAGCAGTACTTC.